These 26 T cell receptor beta chains share one sample of origin, sequenced in a study of cytomegalovirus exposure and HLA in healthy donors. The PCR used 60 Vbeta and 13 Jbeta primers. This table comes from immunoSEQ multiplex PCR, and its TCRdb copy is limited to in-frame clones, with some not included. Of under 200,000 clones listed, about three quarters are singletons. The sample consisted of PBMCs. Receptor source: a female donor in good health and CMV-seronegative.

V and J are TRBV27 and TRBJ1-4; maybe TRBD1 (5 bases). Deletions cut 7 bases from V and 0 bases from J, with 9 bases between. Germline loops: CDR1 MNHEY, CDR2 SMNVEV (reference sequence). This CDR3 contains 14 residues. The CDR3 nucleotides are TGTGCCAGCACGATCAGGGCAACTAATGAAAAACTGTTTTTT. Protein: CASTIRATNEKLFF.

The chain recombines TRBV28 with TRBJ1-6, with D hard to call. V was cut by 5 bases and J by 7 bases, with 12 bases left in between. The CDR3 spans 14 residues. Per the germline V gene, CDR1 is MDHEN and CDR2 is SYDVKM. This CDR3 is CASSPQVGNSPLHF. In nucleotides, the CDR3 is TGTGCCAGCAGTCCCCAAGTCGGGAATTCACCCCTCCACTTT.

The chain links TRBV29-1 to TRBJ1-3; TRBD1 aligns across 8 bases. The CDR3 runs 14 residues. V gave up 4 bases and J gave up 4 bases; unmatched junction bases: 6. Germline V gene data show CDR1 as SQVTM and CDR2 as ANQGSEA. CDR3: CSVALTGAGNTIYF. CDR3 in DNA: TGCAGCGTTGCTCTGACAGGGGCCGGAAACACCATATATTTT.

The rearrangement links TRBV5-6 to TRBJ2-7; 7 bases align to TRBD1. Germline CDR1 is SGHDT and CDR2 is YYEEEE. The CDR3 spans 14 residues. J gave up 2 bases and V 0 bases, and 2 bases lay outside the gene matches. DNA of the CDR3: TGTGCCAGCAGCTTGGCAGGGGGACCCTACGAGCAGTACTTC. It codes for CASSLAGGPYEQYF.

The sample holds a few counts of this clone. This chain joins TRBV18 and TRBJ2-5, with D perhaps TRBD1 (5 bases). The DNA end lines up better with TRBJ2-7; the J call may be wrong. There are 17 residues in the CDR3. Germline values: CDR1 KGHSH, CDR2 LQKENI. The CDR3: CASSPVSKQGSSYEQYF. Here the CDR3 DNA reads TGTGCCAGCTCACCCGTTTCGAAGCAGGGAAGCTCCTACGAGCAGTACTTC.

The J gene is TRBJ2-3, the V gene TRBV2; D is unresolved. Germline-derived CDR1 and CDR2 are SNHLY and FYNNEI. The V and J ends lost 1 base and 11 bases respectively, with 7 bases between them. The CDR3 extends over 11 amino acids. The CDR3 bases are TGTGCCAGCAGTGAAGGTCTAAAGCAGTATTTT. It encodes CASSEGLKQYF.

This chain connects TRBV18 to TRBJ2-7, with 7 bases matching TRBD2. V lost 3 bases to trimming and J lost 5 bases; unmatched junction nucleotides: 16. This CDR3 region has 17 residues. The V gene's germline CDR1 is KGHSH and CDR2 LQKENI. The CDR3 sequence is CASSPQAEAGMGNEQYF. DNA of the CDR3: TGTGCCAGCTCACCCCAGGCCGAAGCGGGGATGGGGAACGAGCAGTACTTC.

The V call is TRBV6-1, the J call TRBJ2-3; TRBD2 agrees at 11 bases. The CDR3 covers 16 residues. Per germline, CDR1 MNHNS and CDR2 SASEGT. Trimming took 4 bases from V and 1 from J; bases not matched to a gene: 4. For the CDR3, the DNA is TGTGCCAGCAGTGTTGAACTAGCGGGGGGCACAGATACGCAGTATTTT. Amino acid sequence: CASSVELAGGTDTQYF.

The table lists this clone with a count of one. V gene TRBV5-1 combines with J gene TRBJ2-7; 11 positions match TRBD1. Germline V CDR1 and CDR2: SGHRS, YFSETQ. CDR3 length: 15 amino acids. With V trimmed by 4 bases and J by 2 bases, 5 bases remained unmatched. CDR3 amino acids: CASSTAGQGAYEQYF. CDR3 sequence (DNA): TGCGCCAGCAGCACCGCGGGACAGGGGGCCTACGAGCAGTACTTC.

The chain employs TRBV27 and TRBJ1-6, with a weak D call TRBD1 (5 bases). The CDR3 is made up of 15 amino acids. The ends were cut back, 4 bases at V and 1 base at J, with 8 bases in the middle. CDR1 is MNHEY, CDR2 SMNVEV, per germline (reference sequence). Here the CDR3 DNA reads TGTGCCAGCAGTTACGGGGGATCCTATAATTCACCCCTCCACTTT. Translation gives CASSYGGSYNSPLHF.

The J gene is TRBJ1-3, the V gene TRBV19; possibly TRBD1 for D (5 bases). The V end was cut by 6 bases, the J end by 2 bases, with 11 bases between. The germline gives CDR1 LNHDA, CDR2 SQIVND (reference sequence). The CDR3 spans 14 residues. The CDR3 coding sequence is TGTGCCAGTAGCCCGGGGGGTACTGGAAACACCATATATTTT. The encoded protein is CASSPGGTGNTIYF.

This clone showed up just a few times. The CDR3 DNA reads as TGTGCCAGTAGTATTGGACAGGGACTTGAAGCTTTCTTT. It yields the protein CASSIGQGLEAFF. The rearrangement uses TRBV19 and TRBJ1-1, with TRBD1 matching over 8 bases. This CDR3 region has 13 residues. V was clipped by 3 bases and J by 7 bases; unmatched bases: 4. Germline CDR1 and CDR2: LNHDA and SQIVND (reference sequence).

This clone was recorded once. This sequence joins TRBV28 and TRBJ1-2, with 9 bases that match TRBD1. Trimming cost V 6 bases and J 8 bases; bases outside gene matches: 4. Germline CDR1 is MDHEN and CDR2 is SYDVKM. The CDR3 is 12 amino acids. The DNA of the CDR3 is TGTGCCAGCAGCGGACAGGGGCGAGGCTACACCTTC. It codes for CASSGQGRGYTF.

The chain uses TRBV6-4 and TRBJ2-2; 8 bases are a match to TRBD2. Germline V gives CDR1 MRHNA, CDR2 SNTAGT. The CDR3 extends over 14 amino acids. V shed 5 bases and J 5 bases; nucleotides not matched to a gene: 4. The CDR3 region has the DNA TGTGCCAGCAGTCCGGGACTAGAAACCGGGGAGCTGTTTTTT. This gives the protein CASSPGLETGELFF.

The V gene is TRBV29-1, the J gene TRBJ2-1; TRBD2 aligns across 8 bases. Looked up from germline, CDR1 is SQVTM and CDR2 is ANQGSEA. This CDR3 contains 15 residues. J gave up 5 bases and V 7 bases, and 13 bases lay outside the gene matches. The CDR3 loop reads CSAHGGVSVNNEQFF. CDR3 sequence (DNA): TGCAGCGCTCACGGGGGGGTTTCGGTTAACAATGAGCAGTTCTTC.

V is TRBV5-1 and J is TRBJ2-5; the match to TRBD1 covers 12 bases. CDR1 and CDR2 (germline): SGHRS, YFSETQ. V shed 4 bases and J 4 bases; nucleotides not matched to a gene: 5. This CDR3 region has 15 residues. CDR3 in DNA: TGCGCCAGCAGCGTTCGGGACAGGGGGCGAGAGACCCAGTACTTC. Protein: CASSVRDRGRETQYF.

This clone was seen a few times. The chain carries TRBV28 and TRBJ1-1, with unresolved D. The CDR3 spans 13 residues. Per the germline V gene, CDR1 is MDHEN and CDR2 is SYDVKM. Trimming removed 4 bases at V and 3 bases at J, with 9 bases between. The CDR3 sequence is CASSSLSYTEAFF. In DNA, the CDR3 is TGTGCCAGCAGTTCTTTGAGTTACACTGAAGCTTTCTTT.

The gene calls are TRBV28 and TRBJ2-7; unclear D gene. The V and J ends lost 5 bases and 3 bases respectively, with 8 bases between them. Germline V gene lookup returns CDR1 MDHEN and CDR2 SYDVKM. CDR3 length equals 12 residues. The DNA for the CDR3 is TGTGCCAGCAGTCGGGTCCTCTACGAGCAGTACTTC. Translating it yields CASSRVLYEQYF.

The chain uses TRBV5-1 and TRBJ2-6; D is ambiguous. Germline V lookup: CDR1 SGHRS, CDR2 YFSETQ. This CDR3 has 16 residues. The ends were cut back, 0 bases at V and 0 bases at J, with 7 bases in the middle. CDR3 sequence: CASSLDTSSGANVLTF. DNA of the CDR3: TGCGCCAGCAGCTTGGATACAAGCTCTGGGGCCAACGTCCTGACTTTC.

The chain employs TRBV7-3 and TRBJ2-3; TRBD2 matches at 7 bases. Germline V gives CDR1 SGHTA, CDR2 FQGTGA. This CDR3 has 15 amino acids. V lost 3 bases, J lost 6 bases, and 9 bases stayed unmatched. The DNA for the CDR3 is TGTGCCAGCAGCTTGACGGCGGGAGAAGTCGATACGCAGTATTTT. This translates into CASSLTAGEVDTQYF.

V usage is TRBV6-6 and J usage is TRBJ2-7, with 12 bases matching TRBD2. Per the germline V gene, CDR1 is MNHNY and CDR2 is SVGAGI (reference sequence). J was trimmed by 5 bases and V by 5 bases; bases with no gene match: 4. The CDR3 length is 14 residues. CDR3 amino acids: CASSLLAGGDEQYF. CDR3 DNA: TGTGCCAGCAGTCTACTAGCGGGAGGAGACGAGCAGTACTTC.

This chain uses TRBV28 with TRBJ2-7, with 7 nucleotides matching TRBD1. V was clipped by 6 bases and J by 3 bases; unmatched bases: 11. Per germline, CDR1 MDHEN and CDR2 SYDVKM. This CDR3 contains 15 residues. The CDR3 DNA reads as TGTGCCAGCAGACCCAGAGGGGGACAGTACTACGAGCAGTACTTC. Amino acids: CASRPRGGQYYEQYF.

The chain has TRBV6-6 and TRBJ2-1; a weak D match, TRBD1 (6 bases). Germline lookup yields CDR1 MNHNY and CDR2 SVGAGI (reference sequence). The germline V and J ends were trimmed by 7 bases and 8 bases, with 15 bases remaining between them. This CDR3 contains 13 residues. The CDR3 is CASNLARGYEQFF. CDR3 nucleotides: TGTGCCAGCAACCTGGCCAGGGGATATGAGCAGTTCTTC.

This clone was detected only a few times. The V call is TRBV5-1, the J call TRBJ2-3, with 14 positions matching TRBD2. J was trimmed by 0 bases and V by 3 bases; bases with no gene match: 3. CDR1 and CDR2 from the germline V gene are SGHRS and YFSETQ. The CDR3 is 17 residues long. CDR3 coding DNA: TGCGCCAGCAGCTGGGGGACTAGCGGGAGAAGCACAGATACGCAGTATTTT. Residues: CASSWGTSGRSTDTQYF.

The V call is TRBV28, the J call TRBJ2-5, with 9 bases aligning to TRBD1. There are 15 residues in the CDR3. With V trimmed by 4 bases and J by 5 bases, 8 bases remained unmatched. Per germline, CDR1 MDHEN and CDR2 SYDVKM. The CDR3 sequence: CASSWGNTGGETQYF. CDR3 sequence (DNA): TGTGCCAGCAGTTGGGGGAATACAGGGGGCGAGACCCAGTACTTC.

CDR3 in DNA: TGCGCCAGCAGCTTTGGTGGGACAGGGGCGACCGAGCAGTACTTC. Protein sequence: CASSFGGTGATEQYF. This chain joins TRBV5-1 and TRBJ2-7; the match to TRBD1 covers 10 bases. CDR1 SGHRS and CDR2 YFSETQ come from the germline V gene. The V segment lost 2 bases and the J segment 6 bases; nucleotides outside the gene matches: 8. The CDR3 runs to 15 residues.